The next 10 T cell receptor beta chains were all read from a single sample in a study of blood T cell repertoires in COVID-19. Clones were read by immunoSEQ multiplex PCR, and TCRdb kept only the in-frame ones, dropping some. Found here are hundreds of thousands of clones, nearly 90% of them singletons; the top ten hold about 4%. The sample comprised PBMCs or T cells enriched from blood (not recorded which). The receptors originated from a woman under 40 with acute COVID-19.

This clone appeared a single time. This sequence joins TRBV10-3 and TRBJ1-2, with 9 positions matching TRBD1. Germline loops: CDR1 ENHRY, CDR2 SYGVKD. V shed 4 bases, J shed 7 bases, and the junction held 1 base outside the gene matches. The CDR3 extends over 12 amino acids. The CDR3 region has the DNA TGTGCCATCAGTGGGACAGGGGCTGGCTACACCTTC. It is translated as CAISGTGAGYTF.

The CDR3: CASSLTLGDEQFF. The CDR3 DNA reads TGTGCCAGCAGCTTAACGTTAGGGGATGAGCAGTTCTTC. This chain joins TRBV7-9 and TRBJ2-1; D perhaps matches TRBD1 (5 bases). Germline CDR1 and CDR2: SEHNR and FQNEAQ (reference sequence). V was clipped by 2 bases and J by 8 bases, with 10 bases between them. The CDR3 totals 13 residues.

As for this clone: Other DNA sequences in this specimen translate into the identical CDR3. This chain links TRBV9 with TRBJ1-2, with 7 bases lining up with TRBD1. Germline values: CDR1 SGDLS, CDR2 YYNGEE. The CDR3 has 14 amino acids. Trimming cost V 0 bases and J 2 bases; bases outside gene matches: 1. The CDR3 reads CASSVGQGNYGYTF. The CDR3 nucleotides read TGTGCCAGCAGCGTAGGACAGGGAAACTATGGCTACACCTTC.

This chain links TRBV4-1 with TRBJ2-5, with D possibly TRBD2 on 6 matching bases. Germline V lookup: CDR1 MGHRA, CDR2 YSYEKL. There are 15 residues in the CDR3. Trimming pared 0 bases from V and 5 bases from J, leaving 13 bases between. CDR3 sequence reads: CASSQDVGGGETQYF. DNA for the CDR3: TGCGCCAGCAGCCAAGACGTCGGGGGAGGTGAGACCCAGTACTTC.

The V call is TRBV7-8, the J call TRBJ1-6; 7 nucleotides match TRBD1. The CDR3 covers 15 residues. Trimming took 6 bases from V and 8 from J; bases not matched to a gene: 10. Germline V gene sequence: CDR1 SGHVS, CDR2 FQNEAQ. The DNA of the CDR3 is TGTGCCAGCAGTCCACTAGGGGGCTTGGATTCACCCCTCCACTTT. It translates to CASSPLGGLDSPLHF.

The gene calls are TRBV5-1 and TRBJ2-5; D might be TRBD2 (7 bases). Deletions cut 0 bases from V and 5 bases from J, with 14 bases between. The germline V gene encodes CDR1 SGHRS and CDR2 YFSETQ. The CDR3 totals 15 residues. The DNA of the CDR3 is TGCGCCAGCAGCTTGGAGGGGGGGCGTTGGGAGACCCAGTACTTC. It codes for CASSLEGGRWETQYF.

This clone came up once. The chain employs TRBV11-1 and TRBJ1-2; 9 positions match TRBD1. The V gene end was trimmed by 3 bases and the J gene end by 5 bases; junction bases not matched to a gene: 1. Looked up from germline, CDR1 is SGHAT and CDR2 is FQDESV (reference sequence). CDR3 length equals 13 residues. The CDR3 nucleotides are TGTGCCAGCAGCTTCGACAGGGGGTATGGCTACACCTTC. Protein: CASSFDRGYGYTF.

The V gene is TRBV5-1, the J gene TRBJ1-6; D call uncertain. The germline V gene encodes CDR1 SGHRS and CDR2 YFSETQ. The CDR3 runs to 14 residues. Between the trimmed V and J ends, which lost 2 bases and 6 bases, there was a span of 9 bases. CDR3 sequence reads: CASSFRESNSPLHF. The CDR3 region has the DNA TGCGCCAGCAGCTTCCGGGAGAGTAATTCACCCCTCCACTTT.

The rearrangement uses TRBV9 and TRBJ2-7, with 7 nucleotides matching TRBD2. With 4 bases clipped from V and 3 bases from J, the junction kept 10 bases outside the gene matches. The CDR3 has 15 residues. The germline CDR1 and CDR2 sequences are SGDLS and YYNGEE. CDR3 sequence reads: CASSFKAGPNYEQYF. In nucleotides, the CDR3 is TGTGCCAGCAGCTTCAAAGCGGGGCCCAACTACGAGCAGTACTTC.

CDR3 region: CASSLSRFLNTEAFF. CDR3 DNA: TGTGCCAGCAGCTTAAGTAGATTCTTGAACACTGAAGCTTTCTTT. The gene calls are TRBV7-2 and TRBJ1-1; D is ambiguous. Trimming removed 2 bases from V and 0 bases from J, with 10 bases in between. The CDR3 is 15 amino acids. CDR1 SGHTA and CDR2 FQGNSA come from the germline V gene.